This T cell receptor (beta chain) is drawn from a study of T cell responses to AZD1222 COVID-19 vaccine. Produced via immunoSEQ multiplex PCR; TCRdb's table is partial and in-frame only. The data contain about 100,000 clones, over 75% of them seen just once; the ten biggest clones take up 4% to 4.5%. The V end lost 3 bases, the J end lost 8 bases, and 14 bases lay between the germline ends. The CDR3 runs 14 residues. Per germline, CDR1 LGHDT and CDR2 YNNKEL (reference sequence). This clone has only one observation. Its antigen is as yet unknown. The study, taken as a whole, reports: White British people made up most donors, females outnumbered males, and clonal diversity was possibly underestimated. Only five or six AZD1222 recipients were seropositive at baseline.

The TCR comes from an adult in good health. Sequencing used peripheral blood, obtained on day 0 of MenACWY control vaccination. The chain uses TRBV3-1 (or the pseudogene TRBV3-2) and TRBJ2-1, with a tentative D call TRBD2 (5 bases). CDR3 sequence reads: CASSQRTGRDEQFF. The DNA of the CDR3 is TGTGCCAGCAGCCAGAGGACGGGAAGGGATGAGCAGTTCTTC.